Sequencing of this T cell receptor beta chain was carried out in a study of cytomegalovirus exposure and HLA in healthy donors. Primers for the PCR totalled 60 Vbeta and 13 Jbeta. The authors' processing: In a later analysis, approximately 80 million unique TCR beta chains included roughly 11 million shared by two or more donors. Repertoires were generated with immunoSEQ multiplex PCR, while TCRdb's copy carries only in-frame clones and drops some. For V, J and clone size, that table is used; D and trimming come from the DNA. This sample has some 170,000 clones, with 75% to 85% found just once. General study findings and limits: In terms of immune exposure information, only CMV serostatus was available. Analysis was carried out at a later point, and it linked a missense DCLRE1C variant to TCR beta V- and J-gene trimming. About 87% or about 30% of the time was how often most TCR beta V segments were productive, according to an earlier analysis.

About this clone: The antigen remains undetermined.

CDR3 length: 13 amino acids. V trimming: 3 bases; J trimming: 5 bases; junction bases outside the gene matches: 4. Germline V gene sequence: CDR1 KGHSH, CDR2 LQKENI. The genes are TRBV18 and TRBJ2-7, with 7 bases lining up with TRBD2. Sequencing was performed on PBMCs. The sequence derives from a woman aged 18-30 years in good health and CMV-seropositive. The CDR3 DNA follows: TGTGCCAGCTCACCGCCAGCGGGGAACGAGCAGTACTTC. Its protein product is CASSPPAGNEQYF.